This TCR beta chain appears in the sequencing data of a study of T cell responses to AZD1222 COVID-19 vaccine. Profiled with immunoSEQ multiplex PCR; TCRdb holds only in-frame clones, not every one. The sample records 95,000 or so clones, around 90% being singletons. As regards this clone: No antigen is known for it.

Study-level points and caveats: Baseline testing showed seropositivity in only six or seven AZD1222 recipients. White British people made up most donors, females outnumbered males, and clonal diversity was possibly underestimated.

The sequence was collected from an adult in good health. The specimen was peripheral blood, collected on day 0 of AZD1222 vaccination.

CDR3 region: CASSQPLGDTQYF. The CDR3 nucleotides are TGTGCCAGCAGCCAACCACTAGGAGATACGCAGTATTTT. The chain recombines TRBV3-1 (or the pseudogene TRBV3-2) with TRBJ2-3; possibly TRBD2 for D (5 bases). Trimming removed 2 bases from V and 5 bases from J, with 8 bases in between. The germline V gene has CDR1 LGHDT and CDR2 YNNKEL (reference sequence). The length of the CDR3 is 13 residues.